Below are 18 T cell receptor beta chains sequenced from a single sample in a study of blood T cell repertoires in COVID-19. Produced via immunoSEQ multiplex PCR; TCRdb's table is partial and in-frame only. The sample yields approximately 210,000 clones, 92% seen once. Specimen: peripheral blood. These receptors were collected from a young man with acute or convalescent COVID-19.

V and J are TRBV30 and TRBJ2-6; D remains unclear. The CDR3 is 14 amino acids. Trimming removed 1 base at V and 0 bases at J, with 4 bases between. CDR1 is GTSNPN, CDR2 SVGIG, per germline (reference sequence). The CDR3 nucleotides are TGTGCCTGGAGTGGAGGCTCTGGGGCCAACGTCCTGACTTTC. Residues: CAWSGGSGANVLTF.

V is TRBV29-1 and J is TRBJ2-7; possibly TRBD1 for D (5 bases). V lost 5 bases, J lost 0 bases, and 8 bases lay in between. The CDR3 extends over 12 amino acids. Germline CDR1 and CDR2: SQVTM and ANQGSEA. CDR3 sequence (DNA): TGCAGCGTTTTGACAGTCTCCTACGAGCAGTACTTC. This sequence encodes CSVLTVSYEQYF.

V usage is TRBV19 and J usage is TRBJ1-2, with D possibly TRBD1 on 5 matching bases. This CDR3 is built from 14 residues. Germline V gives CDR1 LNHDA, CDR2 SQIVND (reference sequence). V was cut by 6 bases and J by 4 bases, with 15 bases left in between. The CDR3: CASRDSGRGYGYTF. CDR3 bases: TGTGCCAGTAGGGATTCAGGGAGGGGCTATGGCTACACCTTC.

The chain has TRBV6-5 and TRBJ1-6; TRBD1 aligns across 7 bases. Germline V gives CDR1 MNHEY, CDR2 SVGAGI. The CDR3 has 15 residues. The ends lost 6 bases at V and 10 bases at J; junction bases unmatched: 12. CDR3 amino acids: CASRFDDRVGSPLHF. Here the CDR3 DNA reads TGTGCCAGCAGATTCGACGACAGGGTAGGATCACCCCTCCACTTT.

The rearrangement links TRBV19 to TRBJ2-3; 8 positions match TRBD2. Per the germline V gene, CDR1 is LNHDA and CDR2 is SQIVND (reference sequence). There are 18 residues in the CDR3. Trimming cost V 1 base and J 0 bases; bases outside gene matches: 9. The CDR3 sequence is CASSIVLSGGGSTDTQYF. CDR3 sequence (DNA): TGTGCCAGTAGTATAGTGTTGTCCGGCGGGGGGAGCACAGATACGCAGTATTTT.

The CDR3 reads CAIVTGKGTEAFF. CDR3 nucleotide sequence: TGTGCCATCGTTACAGGGAAGGGCACTGAAGCTTTCTTT. V and J are TRBV5-4 and TRBJ1-1; tentative D call: TRBD1 (6 bases). The CDR3 contains 13 residues. The germline V and J ends were trimmed by 9 bases and 4 bases, with 16 bases remaining between them. Germline V gives CDR1 SGHNT, CDR2 YYREEE (reference sequence).

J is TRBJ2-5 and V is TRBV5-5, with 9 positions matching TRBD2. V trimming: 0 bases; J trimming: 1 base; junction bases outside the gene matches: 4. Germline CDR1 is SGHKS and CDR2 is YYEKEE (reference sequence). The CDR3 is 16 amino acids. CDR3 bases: TGTGCCAGCAGCTTGGCCATAGCGGGGGTCCAAGAGACCCAGTACTTC. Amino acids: CASSLAIAGVQETQYF.

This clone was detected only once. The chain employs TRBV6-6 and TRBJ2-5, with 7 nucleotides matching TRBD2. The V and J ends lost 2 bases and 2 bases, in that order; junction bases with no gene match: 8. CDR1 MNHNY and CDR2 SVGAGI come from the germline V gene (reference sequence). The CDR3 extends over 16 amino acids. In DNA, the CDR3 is TGTGCCAGCAGTTACGGGTGGCTAGCGGCACAAGAGACCCAGTACTTC. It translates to CASSYGWLAAQETQYF.

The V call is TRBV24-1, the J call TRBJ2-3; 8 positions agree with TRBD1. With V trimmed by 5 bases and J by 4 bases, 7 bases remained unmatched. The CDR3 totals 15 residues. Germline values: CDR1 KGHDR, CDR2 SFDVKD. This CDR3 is CATSGGQAIADTQYF. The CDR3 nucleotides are TGTGCCACCAGTGGGGGACAGGCTATCGCAGATACGCAGTATTTT.

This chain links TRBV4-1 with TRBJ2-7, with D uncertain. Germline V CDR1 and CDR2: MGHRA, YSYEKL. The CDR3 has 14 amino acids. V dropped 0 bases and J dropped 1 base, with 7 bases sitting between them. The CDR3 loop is CASSQDPESYEQYF. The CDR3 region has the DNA TGCGCCAGCAGCCAAGATCCAGAATCCTACGAGCAGTACTTC.

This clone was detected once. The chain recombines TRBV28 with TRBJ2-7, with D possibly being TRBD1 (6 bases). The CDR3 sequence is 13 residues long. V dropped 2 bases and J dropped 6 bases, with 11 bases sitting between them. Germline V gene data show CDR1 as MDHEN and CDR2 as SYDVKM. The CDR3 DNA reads TGTGCCAGCAGTTTAGCGACAGGTGTCGAGCAGTACTTC. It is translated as CASSLATGVEQYF. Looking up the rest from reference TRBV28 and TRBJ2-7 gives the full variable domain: DVKVTQSSRYLVKRTGEKVFLECVQDMDHENMFWYRQDPGLGLRLIYFSYDVKMKEKGDIPEGYSVSREKKERFSLILESASTNQTSMYLCASSLATGVEQYFGPGTRLTVT.

The CDR3 DNA sequence: TGTGCCAGCAGTCTCCTAGCGGGAGCATGGAATGAGCAGTTCTTC. This translates into CASSLLAGAWNEQFF. The chain is built from TRBV27 and TRBJ2-1; TRBD2 matches at 10 bases. Germline CDR1 is MNHEY and CDR2 is SMNVEV (reference sequence). V shed 5 bases and J 7 bases; nucleotides not matched to a gene: 8. The CDR3 has 15 residues.

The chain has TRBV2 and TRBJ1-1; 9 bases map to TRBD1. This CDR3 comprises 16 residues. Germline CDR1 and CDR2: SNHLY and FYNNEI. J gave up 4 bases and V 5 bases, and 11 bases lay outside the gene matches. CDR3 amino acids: CASSIVQGARGTEAFF. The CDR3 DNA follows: TGTGCCAGCAGTATAGTACAGGGGGCGAGGGGCACTGAAGCTTTCTTT.

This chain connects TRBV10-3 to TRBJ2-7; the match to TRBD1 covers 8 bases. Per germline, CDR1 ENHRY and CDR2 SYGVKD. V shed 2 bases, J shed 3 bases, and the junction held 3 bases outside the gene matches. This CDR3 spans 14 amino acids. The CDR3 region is CAISEGTGLYEQYF. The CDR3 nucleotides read TGTGCCATCAGTGAGGGGACAGGACTCTACGAGCAGTACTTC.

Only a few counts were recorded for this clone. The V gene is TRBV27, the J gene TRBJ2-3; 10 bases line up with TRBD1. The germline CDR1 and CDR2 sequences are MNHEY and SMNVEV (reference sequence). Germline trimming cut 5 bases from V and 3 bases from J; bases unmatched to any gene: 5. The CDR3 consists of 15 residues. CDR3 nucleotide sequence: TGTGCCAGCAGTCCGGGACAGGGGCGGACAGATACGCAGTATTTT. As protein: CASSPGQGRTDTQYF.

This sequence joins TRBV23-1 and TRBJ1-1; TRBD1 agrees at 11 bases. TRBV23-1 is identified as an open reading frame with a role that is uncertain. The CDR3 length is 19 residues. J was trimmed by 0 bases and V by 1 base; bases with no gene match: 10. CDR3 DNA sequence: TGCGCCAGCAGTCAATACGATAAGGGACAGGGGGTAGTGAACACTGAAGCTTTCTTT. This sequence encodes CASSQYDKGQGVVNTEAFF.

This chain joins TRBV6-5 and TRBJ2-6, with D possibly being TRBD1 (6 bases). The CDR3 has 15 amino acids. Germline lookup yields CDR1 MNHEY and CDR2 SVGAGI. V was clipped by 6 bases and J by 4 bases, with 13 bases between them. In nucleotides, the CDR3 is TGTGCCAGCAGCCTAGACAGGCCCGGGGCCAACGTCCTGACTTTC. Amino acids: CASSLDRPGANVLTF.

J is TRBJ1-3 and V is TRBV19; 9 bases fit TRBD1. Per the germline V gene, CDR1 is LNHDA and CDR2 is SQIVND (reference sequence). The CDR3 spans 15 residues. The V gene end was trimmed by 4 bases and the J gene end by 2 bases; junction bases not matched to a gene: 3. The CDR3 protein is CASSRRTGAGNTIYF. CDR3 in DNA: TGTGCCAGTAGTAGACGGACAGGGGCTGGAAACACCATATATTTT.